This T cell receptor (beta chain) was observed in a study of T cell repertoires in cytomegalovirus infection. In the study overall: Public TCR beta signatures were indicative of both CMV infection and a matching HLA type. Broader study findings: HLA-C-restricted CMV clonotypes gave the most frequent clonotype in two of eight donors.

TCRdb fed the reads into MiXCR, producing one record per CDR3 protein. This table has some 150,000 distinct CDR3 sequences, about 6% appearing once. This CDR3 has 15 amino acids. Trimming stripped 1 base from V and 1 base from J, with 10 bases between. Germline V lookup: CDR1 MGHRA, CDR2 YSYEKL. At least ten counts were recorded for this clonotype. What it recognizes is unknown. The receptor's source is a human donor in good health (CMV status not recorded). Some clones in this sample may be carry-over from other donors' samples. The sequenced sample was PBMCs. This chain connects TRBV4-1 to TRBJ1-1; D gene uncertain. CDR3 region: CASSQVDRENTEAFF. The DNA for the CDR3 is TGCGCCAGCAGCCAAGTTGACCGGGAGAACACTGAAGCTTTCTTT.